Shown below are 12 T cell receptor beta chains from a single sample sequenced in a study of CD8 T cells in Susac syndrome. The authors reverse transcribed roughly 0.5 to 1 ug RNA with random hexamers. Each CDR3 protein gets one entry after TCRdb re-called the immunoSEQ multiplex PCR reads with MiXCR. In the table there are about 180,000 distinct CDR3 sequences, over 90% of which are singletons. Sequencing was carried out using CD4+ T cells from PBMCs. Receptors were obtained from a human donor with Susac syndrome.

V gene TRBV20-1 combines with J gene TRBJ2-7; maybe TRBD2 (5 bases). Trimming stripped 2 bases from V and 5 bases from J, with 7 bases between. The CDR3 covers 11 residues. CDR1 and CDR2 (germline): DFQATT, SNEGSKA (reference sequence). CDR3: CSARSGHEQYF. The CDR3 coding sequence is TGCAGTGCTAGAAGCGGCCACGAGCAGTACTTC.

CDR3 DNA: TGCGCCAGCAGCTTTCAGGGGGCGTGGGAGACCCAGTACTTC. Translated, it gives CASSFQGAWETQYF. The chain has TRBV5-1 and TRBJ2-5; 8 bases are a match to TRBD1. V lost 2 bases to trimming and J lost 5 bases; unmatched junction nucleotides: 5. Per the germline V gene, CDR1 is SGHRS and CDR2 is YFSETQ. The CDR3 length is 14 residues.

The chain has TRBV6-5 and TRBJ2-2, with D unclear. Germline CDR1 reads MNHEY; CDR2 reads SVGAGI. V was shortened by 2 bases and J by 12 bases, with 16 bases between the two germline ends. The CDR3 is made up of 14 amino acids. CDR3 nucleotide sequence: TGTGCCAGCAGTTACGGGTCAGACACCCGCCAGCTGTTTTTT. It yields the protein CASSYGSDTRQLFF.

The V and J genes are TRBV20-1 and TRBJ1-5, with 9 bases identical to TRBD1. The CDR3 extends over 15 amino acids. Germline V gene data show CDR1 as DFQATT and CDR2 as SNEGSKA (reference sequence). The J segment lost 6 bases and the V segment lost 2 bases, leaving 8 bases of the junction unmatched. The CDR3 sequence: CSARSNRGRSQPQHF. CDR3 DNA: TGCAGTGCTAGATCCAACAGGGGGCGTAGTCAGCCCCAGCATTTT.

This clonotype has only one observation. V is TRBV28 and J is TRBJ2-7; 8 nucleotides agree with TRBD1. The J segment lost 4 bases and the V segment lost 10 bases, leaving 15 bases of the junction unmatched. CDR1 is MDHEN and CDR2 is SYDVKM in the germline V gene. The CDR3 contains 15 residues. This chain's CDR3 is CATSPAGGGRYEQYF. CDR3 bases: TGTGCCACCTCACCCGCAGGGGGCGGTCGGTACGAGCAGTACTTC.

This chain connects TRBV7-9 to TRBJ1-2; no clear D gene. Germline V lookup: CDR1 SEHNR, CDR2 FQNEAQ (reference sequence). This CDR3 has 13 amino acids. With 2 bases removed from V and 2 bases from J, the gap between germline ends came to 6 bases. In nucleotides, the CDR3 is TGTGCCAGCAGCTTAAACACCAACTATGGCTACACCTTC. Its protein is CASSLNTNYGYTF.

This clonotype was counted only a few times. The V and J genes are TRBV12-3 or TRBV12-4 and TRBJ1-1; D gene uncertain. Trimming took off 5 bases at V and 0 bases at J, with 7 bases between the two ends. The CDR3 totals 13 residues. CDR3 region: CASSAGLNTEAFF. In DNA form, the CDR3 reads TGTGCCAGCAGTGCAGGATTGAACACTGAAGCTTTCTTT.

CDR3 amino acids: CSASLGTGSDTQYF. CDR3 bases: TGCAGTGCTAGCTTGGGGACAGGGTCAGATACGCAGTATTTT. The V call is TRBV20-1, the J call TRBJ2-3, with 9 bases matching TRBD1. CDR3 length: 14 amino acids. Trimming cost V 3 bases and J 4 bases; bases outside gene matches: 5. Germline CDR1 DFQATT, CDR2 SNEGSKA (reference sequence).

This sequence joins TRBV29-1 and TRBJ2-1; D is uncertain. This CDR3 has 14 residues. Germline CDR1 and CDR2: SQVTM and ANQGSEA. Trimming cost V 3 bases and J 0 bases, with 9 bases left between them. The CDR3: CSVDFPSSYNEQFF. CDR3 nucleotide sequence: TGCAGCGTTGACTTCCCCTCCTCCTACAATGAGCAGTTCTTC.

The gene calls are TRBV5-6 and TRBJ2-1, with TRBD1 matching over 11 bases. This CDR3 region has 16 residues. With V trimmed by 5 bases and J by 4 bases, 8 bases remained unmatched. Germline-derived CDR1 and CDR2 are SGHDT and YYEEEE. The CDR3 DNA is TGTGCCAGCAGTTTACCGGGACAGGGGGGTTACAATGAGCAGTTCTTC. Translating gives CASSLPGQGGYNEQFF. Based on the CDR3 plus reference TRBV5-6 and TRBJ2-1, the full variable domain is DAGVTQSPTHLIKTRGQQVTLRCSPKSGHDTVSWYQQALGQGPQFIFQYYEEEERQRGNFPDRFSGHQFPNYSSELNVNALLLGDSALYLCASSLPGQGGYNEQFFGPGTRLTVL.

The chain links TRBV28 to TRBJ2-2, with 9 bases fitting TRBD2. J lost 1 base, V lost 3 bases, and 6 bases had no gene match. Germline V gene sequence: CDR1 MDHEN, CDR2 SYDVKM. The CDR3 has 17 amino acids. As DNA, the CDR3 is TGTGCCAGCAGTTTCCTAGCGGGAAAAGTGAACACCGGGGAGCTGTTTTTT. Its translation is CASSFLAGKVNTGELFF.

This chain uses TRBV11-2 with TRBJ1-4; unclear D gene. Per the germline V gene, CDR1 is SGHAT and CDR2 is FQNNGV. V was clipped by 3 bases and J by 0 bases, with 5 bases between them. The CDR3 is made up of 14 amino acids. The CDR3 sequence: CASSLGPTNEKLFF. The DNA of the CDR3 is TGTGCCAGCAGCTTGGGCCCAACTAATGAAAAACTGTTTTTT.